The 2 T cell receptor beta chains given below trace back to one sample, sequenced in a study of CXCR3-negative and CXCR3-positive naive CD8 T cells. Through 5' RACE with UMI labels, the TRB cDNA libraries were prepared. TCRdb reprocessed the 5' RACE reads and keeps a single row for each CDR3 protein, giving no DNA. The sample has 90,000 to 100,000 distinct CDR3 sequences, and its top ten clones hold approximately 1.5%. The specimen sequenced was naive CXCR3- CD8+ T cells from blood. Subset in this sample: CD45RO-CCR7+CD27+CD95- naive CD8+ T cells lacking CXCR3 (TNR3-). The origin of the receptors is a human donor in good health. Some clones in this sample may be carry-over from other donors' samples.

The rearrangement links TRBV28 to TRBJ2-3; TCRdb's assignment of TRBD2 cannot be checked, as there is no DNA. The CDR3 loop spans 16 amino acids. The germline CDR1 and CDR2 sequences are MDHEN and SYDVKM. CDR3 region: CASSPPSGGALYTQYF.

This chain connects TRBV29-1 to TRBJ2-1. Germline V gene data show CDR1 as SQVTM and CDR2 as ANQGSEA. The CDR3 has 14 residues. Here the CDR3 reads CSVGDYDSYNEQFF.